This TCR beta chain was captured by sequencing in a study of cytomegalovirus exposure and HLA in healthy donors (dated by TCRdb to between 2016 and 2019). In terms of the full investigation: According to a later analysis, the 120 or so validation repertoires were produced on the same platform as the 666 repertoires of the first cohort. The study was designed to test whether signatures of past pathogen exposure could be identified by cataloging public T cell receptors. A separate validation cohort of 100 to 150 different subjects was used in addition to the roughly 720-subject first cohort. To predict cytomegalovirus infection status, the study brought together high-throughput TCR immunosequencing, statistical association of individual TCRs with disease status, and machine learning. What the authors observed across the whole study: Across donors, most TCR sequences were observed very rarely, whereas some public TCRs were present in many individuals. Three of the identified cytomegalovirus-associated TCR beta chains were confirmed in vitro to be specific for cytomegalovirus antigens. The validation cohort had no HLA typing available for a later analysis, so co-occurrence within that cohort was assessed over all 130 or so repertoires. The authors suggested that the approach could potentially be generalized to other disease states and immunological phenotypes. The study listed 150 to 200 TCR beta chains as associated with cytomegalovirus. The classifier was reported to diagnose cytomegalovirus status with high specificity and sensitivity in both the original cohort and the validation cohort. Of the cluster scores, about 94% were above 0 in a later analysis, which found that TCRs clustered in the first cohort also tended to co-occur in the approximately 120 validation repertoires.

Concerning this clone itself: Its antigen remains undetermined. Base qualities are not at hand, and no much larger clone is one base apart.

Separate from the roughly 650-subject first cohort, the validation cohort of roughly 130 subjects was the group to which the donors belonged. The library was generated by the immunoSEQ multiplex PCR assay. The authors' analysis ran thus. A statistical classification framework was built for diagnosing cytomegalovirus status from the catalog of TCR beta chain sequences. TCRdb carries this immuneACCESS record with in-frame sequences only. Its versions omit some clonotypes, under half of them owing to an unresolved V gene in the studies checked, with the rest unexplained. That table furnishes V, J and clone size, whereas the DNA furnished D and trimming. Recorded for this sample are 150,000 to 200,000 clones; approximately 86% of them occurred a single time. The top ten clones comprise approximately 2.6% of the sample. Sequences were obtained from PBMCs. The clonotype comes from a man aged 18 to 35 in good health and CMV-seropositive.

DNA sequence: TGTGCCAGCAGCTTAGCCTTCGGACTGCAGTACTTC. This codes for CASSLAFGLQYF. The rearranged segments are TRBV7-2 and TRBJ2-7, and TRBD2 may be the D gene, going by 5 matching bases. As encoded in the germline V gene, CDR1 is SGHTA while CDR2 is FQGNSA. The cysteine opens and the phenylalanine closes a CDR3 of 12 amino acids. This entry keeps only the CDR3 DNA: 36 bases, framed from base 1. V was cut back by 0 bases and J by 9 bases, leaving a gap of 9 bases between them.